This T cell receptor beta chain was found in a study of CD8+CD57+ T cells in acquired aplastic anemia. About the study: CD4+ and CD8+ cells, once sorted, gave DNA averaging approximately 3.4 ug.

Germline V gene data show CDR1 as SEHNR and CDR2 as FQNEAQ (reference sequence). The CDR3 runs 14 residues. Both TCR beta VDJ combination and CDR3 sequence profiling were carried out. Genomic DNA was the template for this profiling. TCRdb reanalysed the reads using MiXCR and keeps one entry per CDR3 protein. The data contain 400,000 to 500,000 distinct CDR3 sequences, 60% to 80% of them singletons. As for this clonotype: An end of the junction does not agree with germline; a read error may underlie this.

The TCR sequence derives from a human donor in good health, serving as a control. The chain has TRBV7-9 and TRBJ2-3; a possible D gene is TRBD1 (5 bases). Sequenced: sorted CD4+, CD8+, or CD8+CD57+ T cells (not recorded which) from PBMCs. The CDR3 loop is CASSLEGYTYTLCF. CDR3 bases: TGTGCCAGCAGCTTAGAGGGGTACACCTATACCTTGTGTTTT.